Below, 5 T cell receptor beta chains from the same sample are listed, as sequenced in a study of T cell responses to AZD1222 COVID-19 vaccine. TCRdb keeps only in-frame clones here, not all; method: immunoSEQ multiplex PCR. The sample comprises tens of thousands of clones, around nine tenths of which are singletons, and roughly 6% rests with the top ten. Material: peripheral blood, obtained 28 days after the second dose of the MenACWY control vaccine. Source of these receptors: an adult who received the MenACWY meningococcal vaccine as a control.

This chain links TRBV30 with TRBJ2-3, with D hard to call. The germline V gene encodes CDR1 GTSNPN and CDR2 SVGIG (reference sequence). V was pared by 2 bases and J by 2 bases, with 14 bases between. This CDR3 comprises 15 residues. The CDR3 DNA is TGTGCCTGGAGTCTGAGACTTACATACACAGATACGCAGTATTTT. Translated: CAWSLRLTYTDTQYF.

V gene TRBV19 combines with J gene TRBJ2-1, with 11 bases fitting TRBD2. Germline V gene data show CDR1 as LNHDA and CDR2 as SQIVND (reference sequence). This CDR3 spans 15 amino acids. J was trimmed by 4 bases and V by 8 bases; bases with no gene match: 7. CDR3 residues: CASSLAGDSYNEQFF. Written as DNA, the CDR3 is TGTGCCAGTTCACTAGCGGGAGATTCTTACAATGAGCAGTTCTTC.

This chain links TRBV7-3 with TRBJ2-1, with a weak D call TRBD1 (7 bases). Trimming cost V 5 bases and J 12 bases, with 23 bases left between them. The CDR3 spans 15 residues. CDR1 is SGHTA and CDR2 is FQGTGA in the germline V gene. Written as DNA, the CDR3 is TGTGCCAGCAGCCGCGGGACAGCCTACAATGAGCGGCAGTTCTTC. Amino acids: CASSRGTAYNERQFF.

This clone was counted a single time. The chain has TRBV2 and TRBJ1-5, with D unclear. V was trimmed by 5 bases and J by 7 bases, leaving 12 bases between them. The CDR3 is 13 residues long. Germline V lookup: CDR1 SNHLY, CDR2 FYNNEI. The DNA for the CDR3 is TGTGCCAGCAGTCCATCAGGCAGGCAGCCCCAGCATTTT. Its translation: CASSPSGRQPQHF. The full variable domain, in which reference TRBV2 and TRBJ1-5 provide the parts outside the CDR3, is EPEVTQTPSHQVTQMGQEVILRCVPISNHLYFYWYRQILGQKVEFLVSFYNNEISEKSEIFDDQFSVERPDGSNFTLKIRSTKLEDSAMYFCASSPSGRQPQHFGDGTRLSIL.

This chain joins TRBV27 and TRBJ1-2; no reliable D call. The CDR3 loop spans 14 amino acids. In germline, CDR1 is MNHEY, CDR2 SMNVEV (reference sequence). Trimming took 3 bases from V and 4 from J, leaving 12 bases between them. In DNA, the CDR3 is TGTGCCAGCAGTTTCGCGGCATTTAGCTATGGCTACACCTTC. Protein sequence: CASSFAAFSYGYTF.